The clone carrying this TCR beta chain was counted a single time. Its antigen is unidentified. These data belong to a study of cytomegalovirus exposure and HLA in healthy donors. It was with 60 Vbeta and 13 Jbeta primers that the PCR ran. Sequencing was performed with immunoSEQ multiplex PCR; in TCRdb, only in-frame clones are kept and a portion is missing. The table includes approximately 100,000 clones, more than 75% detected once. This CDR3 region has 16 residues. V lost 0 bases to trimming and J lost 5 bases; unmatched junction nucleotides: 9. Germline values: CDR1 KGHSH, CDR2 LQKENI. At collection, donors were nominally healthy, but unrecorded immune exposures were probable. Study-wide results and limits: Investigators reported more than 150 TCR beta chains as tied to cytomegalovirus.

Material for sequencing was PBMCs. This receptor was obtained from a woman between 50 and 59 years old in good health and CMV-seropositive. The rearrangement uses TRBV18 and TRBJ2-5, with 7 positions matching TRBD2. This CDR3 reads CASSPPSLRGGETQYF. In DNA, the CDR3 is TGTGCCAGCTCACCACCGTCCCTTAGGGGAGGGGAGACCCAGTACTTC.